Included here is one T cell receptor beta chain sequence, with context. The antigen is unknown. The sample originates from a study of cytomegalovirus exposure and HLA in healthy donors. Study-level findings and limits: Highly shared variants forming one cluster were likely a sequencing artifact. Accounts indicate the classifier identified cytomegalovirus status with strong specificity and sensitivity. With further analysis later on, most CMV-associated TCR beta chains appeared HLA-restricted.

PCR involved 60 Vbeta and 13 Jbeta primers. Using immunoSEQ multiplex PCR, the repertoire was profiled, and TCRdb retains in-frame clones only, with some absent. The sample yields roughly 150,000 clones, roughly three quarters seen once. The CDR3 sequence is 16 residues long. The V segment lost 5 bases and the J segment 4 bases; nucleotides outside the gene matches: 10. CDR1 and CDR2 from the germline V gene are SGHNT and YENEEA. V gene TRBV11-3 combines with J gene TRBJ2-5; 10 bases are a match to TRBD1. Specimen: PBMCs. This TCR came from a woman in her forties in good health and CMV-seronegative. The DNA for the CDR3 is TGTGCCAGCAGCCCCTACCGAGGACAGGGGGGAGAGACCCAGTACTTC. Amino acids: CASSPYRGQGGETQYF.